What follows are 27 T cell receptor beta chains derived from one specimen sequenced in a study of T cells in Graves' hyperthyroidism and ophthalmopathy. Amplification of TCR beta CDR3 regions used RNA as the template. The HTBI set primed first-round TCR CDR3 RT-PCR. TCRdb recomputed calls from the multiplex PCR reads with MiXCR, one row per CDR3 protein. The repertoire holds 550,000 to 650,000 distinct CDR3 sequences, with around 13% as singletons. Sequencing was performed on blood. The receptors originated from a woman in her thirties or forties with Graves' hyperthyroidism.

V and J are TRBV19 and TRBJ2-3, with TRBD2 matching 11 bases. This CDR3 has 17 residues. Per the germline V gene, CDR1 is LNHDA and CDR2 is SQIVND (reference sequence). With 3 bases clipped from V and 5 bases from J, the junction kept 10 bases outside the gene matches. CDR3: CASSMGRLGLAGDTQYF. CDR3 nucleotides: TGTGCCAGTAGTATGGGGCGACTTGGACTAGCGGGAGATACGCAGTATTTT.

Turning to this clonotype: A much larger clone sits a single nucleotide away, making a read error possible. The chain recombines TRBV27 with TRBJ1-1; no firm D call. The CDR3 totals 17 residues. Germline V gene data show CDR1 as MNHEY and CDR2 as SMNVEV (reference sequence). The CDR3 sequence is CANSLSATGQHGTEAFF. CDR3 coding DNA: TGTGCCAACAGTTTATCCGCGACGGGTCAACACGGCACTGAAGCTTTCTTT.

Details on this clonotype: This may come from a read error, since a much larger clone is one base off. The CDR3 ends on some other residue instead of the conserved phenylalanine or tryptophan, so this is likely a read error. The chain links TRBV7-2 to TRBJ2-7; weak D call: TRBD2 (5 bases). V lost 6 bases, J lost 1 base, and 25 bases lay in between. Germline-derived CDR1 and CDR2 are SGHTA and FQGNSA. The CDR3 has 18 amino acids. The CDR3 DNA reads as TGTGCCAGCAGTCCCCTTTATAGTTTAGGAGGACGGTCCTACGAGCAGTACCTC. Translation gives CASSPLYSLGGRSYEQYL.

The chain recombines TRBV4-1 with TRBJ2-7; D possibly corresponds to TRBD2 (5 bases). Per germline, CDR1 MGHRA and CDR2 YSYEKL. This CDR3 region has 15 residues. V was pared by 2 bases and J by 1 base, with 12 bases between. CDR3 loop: CASSQLGQRSYEQYF. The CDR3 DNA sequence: TGCGCCAGCAGCCAACTCGGTCAGCGGTCCTACGAGCAGTACTTC.

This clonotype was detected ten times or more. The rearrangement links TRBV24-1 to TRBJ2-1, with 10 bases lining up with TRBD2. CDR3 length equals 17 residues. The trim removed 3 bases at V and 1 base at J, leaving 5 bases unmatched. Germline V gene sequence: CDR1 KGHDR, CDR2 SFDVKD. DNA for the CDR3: TGTGCCACCAGTGATAGCGGGAGGGCCTCGTCCTACAATGAGCAGTTCTTC. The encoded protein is CATSDSGRASSYNEQFF.

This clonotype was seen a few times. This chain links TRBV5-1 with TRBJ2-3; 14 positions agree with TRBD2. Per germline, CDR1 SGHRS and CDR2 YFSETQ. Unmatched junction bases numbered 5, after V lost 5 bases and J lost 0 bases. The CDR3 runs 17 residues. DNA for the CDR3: TGCGCCAGCAGGGCCGGGACTAGCGGGGGTAGCACAGATACGCAGTATTTT. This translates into CASRAGTSGGSTDTQYF.

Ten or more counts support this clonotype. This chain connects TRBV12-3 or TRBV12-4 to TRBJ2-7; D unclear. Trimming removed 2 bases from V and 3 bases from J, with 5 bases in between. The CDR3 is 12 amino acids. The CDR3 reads CASSLKGYEQYF. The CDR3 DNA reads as TGTGCCAGCAGTTTAAAGGGCTACGAGCAGTACTTC.

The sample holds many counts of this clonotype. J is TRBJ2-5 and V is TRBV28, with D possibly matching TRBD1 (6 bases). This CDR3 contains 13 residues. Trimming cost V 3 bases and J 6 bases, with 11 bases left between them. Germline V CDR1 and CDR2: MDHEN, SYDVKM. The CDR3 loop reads CASSFEGVKTQYF. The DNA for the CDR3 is TGTGCCAGCAGTTTTGAGGGGGTTAAGACCCAGTACTTC.

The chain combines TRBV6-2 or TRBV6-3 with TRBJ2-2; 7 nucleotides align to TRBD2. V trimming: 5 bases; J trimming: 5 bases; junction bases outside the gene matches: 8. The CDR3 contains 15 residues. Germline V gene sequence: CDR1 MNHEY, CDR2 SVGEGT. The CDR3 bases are TGTGCCAGCAGTCGTGTAACTAGCGTTACCGGGGAGCTGTTTTTT. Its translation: CASSRVTSVTGELFF.

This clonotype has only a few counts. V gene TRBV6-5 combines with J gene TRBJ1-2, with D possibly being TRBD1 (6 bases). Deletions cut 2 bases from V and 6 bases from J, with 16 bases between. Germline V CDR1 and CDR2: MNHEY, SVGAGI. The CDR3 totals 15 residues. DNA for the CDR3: TGTGCCAGCAGTTACGGGGGGCCACTTGGAGATGGCTACACCTTC. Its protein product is CASSYGGPLGDGYTF.

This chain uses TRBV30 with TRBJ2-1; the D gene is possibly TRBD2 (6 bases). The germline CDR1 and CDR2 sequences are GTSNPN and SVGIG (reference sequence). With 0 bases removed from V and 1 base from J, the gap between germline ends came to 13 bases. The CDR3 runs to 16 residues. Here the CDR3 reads CAWSVVRAGSYNEQFF. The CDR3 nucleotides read TGTGCCTGGAGTGTAGTGCGTGCGGGGTCCTACAATGAGCAGTTCTTC.

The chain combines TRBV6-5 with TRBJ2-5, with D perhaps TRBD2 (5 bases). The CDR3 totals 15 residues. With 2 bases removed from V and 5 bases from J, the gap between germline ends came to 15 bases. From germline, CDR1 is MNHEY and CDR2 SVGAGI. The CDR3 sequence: CASSYGGPVGETQYF. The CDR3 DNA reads TGTGCCAGCAGTTACGGAGGTCCGGTCGGGGAGACCCAGTACTTC.

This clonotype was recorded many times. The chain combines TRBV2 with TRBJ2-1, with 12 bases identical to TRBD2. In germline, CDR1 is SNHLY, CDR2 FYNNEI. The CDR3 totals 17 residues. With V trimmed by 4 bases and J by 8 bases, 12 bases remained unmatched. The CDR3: CASSVSLAGGPVHEQFF. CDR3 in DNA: TGTGCCAGCAGTGTGAGTCTAGCGGGAGGGCCGGTTCATGAGCAGTTCTTC.

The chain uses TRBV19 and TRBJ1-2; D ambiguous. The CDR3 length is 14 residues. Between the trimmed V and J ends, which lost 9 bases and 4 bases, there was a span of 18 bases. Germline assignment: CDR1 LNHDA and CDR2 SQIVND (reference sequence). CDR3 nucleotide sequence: TGTGCCAGCGGAGAGGTTGGTCTGGGCTATGGCTACACCTTC. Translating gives CASGEVGLGYGYTF.

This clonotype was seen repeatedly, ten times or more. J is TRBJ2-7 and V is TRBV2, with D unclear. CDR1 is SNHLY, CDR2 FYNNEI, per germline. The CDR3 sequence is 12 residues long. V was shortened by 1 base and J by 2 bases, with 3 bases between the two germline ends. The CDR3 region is CASSEEPYEQYF. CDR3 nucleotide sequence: TGTGCCAGCAGTGAAGAACCCTACGAGCAGTACTTC.

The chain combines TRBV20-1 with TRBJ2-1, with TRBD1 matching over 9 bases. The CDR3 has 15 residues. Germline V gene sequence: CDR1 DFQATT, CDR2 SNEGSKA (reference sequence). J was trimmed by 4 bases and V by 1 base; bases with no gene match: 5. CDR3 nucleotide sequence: TGCAGTGCTAGAGGACCGGGACAGGGATACAATGAGCAGTTCTTC. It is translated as CSARGPGQGYNEQFF.

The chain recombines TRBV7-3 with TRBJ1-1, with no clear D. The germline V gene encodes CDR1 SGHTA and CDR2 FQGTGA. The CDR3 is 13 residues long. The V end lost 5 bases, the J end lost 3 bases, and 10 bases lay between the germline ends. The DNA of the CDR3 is TGTGCCAGCAGCCACGGACGGGACACTGAAGCTTTCTTT. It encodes CASSHGRDTEAFF.

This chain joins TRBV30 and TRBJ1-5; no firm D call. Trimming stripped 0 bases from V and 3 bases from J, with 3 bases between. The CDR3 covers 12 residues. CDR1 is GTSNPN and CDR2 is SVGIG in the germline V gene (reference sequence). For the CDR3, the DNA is TGTGCCTGGAGTGTTCCCAATCAGCCCCAGCATTTT. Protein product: CAWSVPNQPQHF.

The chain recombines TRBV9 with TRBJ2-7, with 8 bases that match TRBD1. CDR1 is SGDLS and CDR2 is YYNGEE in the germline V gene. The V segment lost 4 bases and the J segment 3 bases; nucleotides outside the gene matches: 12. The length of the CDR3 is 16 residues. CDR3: CASSTTRQGNRYEQYF. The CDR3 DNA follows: TGTGCCAGCAGCACAACAAGACAGGGGAACCGCTACGAGCAGTACTTC.

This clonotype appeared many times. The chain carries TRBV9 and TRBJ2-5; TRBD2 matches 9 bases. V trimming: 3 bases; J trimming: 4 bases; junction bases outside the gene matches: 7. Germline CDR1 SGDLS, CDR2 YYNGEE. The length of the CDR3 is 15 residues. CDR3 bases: TGTGCCAGCAGCGGGCTTAGCGGGAGTTCAGAGACCCAGTACTTC. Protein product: CASSGLSGSSETQYF. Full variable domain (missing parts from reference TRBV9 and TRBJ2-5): DSGVTQTPKHLITATGQRVTLRCSPRSGDLSVYWYQQSLDQGLQFLIQYYNGEERAKGNILERFSAQQFPDLHSELNLSSLELGDSALYFCASSGLSGSSETQYFGPGTRLLVL.

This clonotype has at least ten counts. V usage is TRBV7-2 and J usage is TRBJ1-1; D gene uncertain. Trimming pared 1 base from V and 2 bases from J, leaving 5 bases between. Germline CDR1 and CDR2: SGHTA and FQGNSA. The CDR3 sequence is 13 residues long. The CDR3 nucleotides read TGTGCCAGCAGCTTAGTCAGAAACACTGAAGCTTTCTTT. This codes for CASSLVRNTEAFF.

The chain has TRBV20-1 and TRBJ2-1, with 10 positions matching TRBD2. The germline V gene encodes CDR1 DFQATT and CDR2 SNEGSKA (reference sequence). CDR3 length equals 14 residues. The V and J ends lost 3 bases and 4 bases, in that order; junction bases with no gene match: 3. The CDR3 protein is CSARISGRYNEQFF. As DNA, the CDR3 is TGCAGTGCTAGGATTAGCGGGAGGTACAATGAGCAGTTCTTC.

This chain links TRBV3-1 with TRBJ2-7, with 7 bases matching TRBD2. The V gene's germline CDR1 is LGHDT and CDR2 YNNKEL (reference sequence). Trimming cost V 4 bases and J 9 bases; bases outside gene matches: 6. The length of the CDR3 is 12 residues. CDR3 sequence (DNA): TGTGCCAGCAGCCTCCTCACGGGGGGGCAGTACTTC. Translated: CASSLLTGGQYF.

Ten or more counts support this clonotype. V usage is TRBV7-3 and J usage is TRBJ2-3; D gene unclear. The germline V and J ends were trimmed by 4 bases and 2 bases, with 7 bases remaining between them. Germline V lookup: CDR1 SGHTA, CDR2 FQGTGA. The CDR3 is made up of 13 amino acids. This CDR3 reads CASSSQNTDTQYF. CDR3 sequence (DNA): TGTGCCAGCAGCTCACAGAACACAGATACGCAGTATTTT.

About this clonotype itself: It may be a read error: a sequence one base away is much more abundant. This chain's CDR3 is CATSDSQRYTQYF. The CDR3 DNA reads as TGTGCCACCAGTGACTCGCAGCGATATACGCAGTATTTT. This sequence joins TRBV24-1 and TRBJ2-3; unclear D gene. Trimming shortened V by 4 bases and J by 7 bases, and 11 bases separated the two germline ends. The CDR3 is 13 residues long. Germline CDR1 KGHDR, CDR2 SFDVKD.

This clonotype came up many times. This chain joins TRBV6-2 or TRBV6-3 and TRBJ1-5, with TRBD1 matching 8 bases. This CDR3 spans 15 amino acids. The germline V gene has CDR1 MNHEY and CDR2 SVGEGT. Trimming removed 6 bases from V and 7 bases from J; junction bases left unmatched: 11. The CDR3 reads CASSIGQGHGQPQHF. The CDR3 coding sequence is TGTGCCAGCAGCATCGGACAGGGACATGGGCAGCCCCAGCATTTT.

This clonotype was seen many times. The CDR3 region has the DNA TGTGCCTGTTATAGGGGCGGAAACTATGGCTACACCTTC. Encoded protein: CACYRGGNYGYTF. The chain carries TRBV2 and TRBJ1-2, with a weak D call TRBD1 (5 bases). Deletions cut 11 bases from V and 2 bases from J, with 15 bases between. This CDR3 region has 13 residues. Germline V lookup: CDR1 SNHLY, CDR2 FYNNEI.